Each of the 10 T cell receptor beta chains below was sequenced from the same sample in a study of cytomegalovirus exposure and HLA in healthy donors. PCR primers comprised 60 Vbeta and 13 Jbeta primers. Only in-frame clones appear in the TCRdb table, and some are missing; sequencing was by immunoSEQ multiplex PCR. The profile shows 180,000 or so clones, 82% of them singletons. The sample was PBMCs. All receptors derive from a woman in her forties or fifties in good health and CMV-seropositive.

The chain is built from TRBV15 and TRBJ1-4; D unresolved. Looked up from germline, CDR1 is LNHNV and CDR2 is YYDKDF (reference sequence). CDR3 length: 16 residues. V lost 0 bases, J lost 8 bases, and 16 bases lay in between. The CDR3 nucleotides read TGTGCCACCAGCAGAGATTTGGGAGGGAGGAGAGAAAAACTGTTTTTT. Translation: CATSRDLGGRREKLFF. Variable domain in full (rest from reference TRBV15 and TRBJ1-4): DAMVIQNPRYQVTQFGKPVTLSCSQTLNHNVMYWYQQKSSQAPKLLFHYYDKDFNNEADTPDNFQSRRPNTSFCFLDIRSPGLGDTAMYLCATSRDLGGRREKLFFGSGTQLSVL.

V usage is TRBV11-2 and J usage is TRBJ1-6, with unresolved D. The ends were cut back, 2 bases at V and 9 bases at J, with 14 bases in the middle. Germline assignment: CDR1 SGHAT and CDR2 FQNNGV. The CDR3 covers 15 residues. The CDR3 DNA reads TGTGCCAGCAGCTTACTGCGAGAACTCGGTTCACCCCTCCACTTT. This translates into CASSLLRELGSPLHF. The entire variable domain, with the rest obtained from reference TRBV11-2 and TRBJ1-6, is as follows: EAGVAQSPRYKIIEKRQSVAFWCNPISGHATLYWYQQILGQGPKLLIQFQNNGVVDDSQLPKDRFSAERLKGVDSTLKIQPAKLEDSAVYLCASSLLRELGSPLHFGNGTRLTVT.

The chain employs TRBV4-1 and TRBJ2-7; 10 bases map to TRBD2. In germline, CDR1 is MGHRA, CDR2 YSYEKL. V dropped 4 bases and J dropped 4; count of bases not matched to a gene: 7. There are 15 residues in the CDR3. CDR3 loop: CASSLGSSGSYEQYF. CDR3 bases: TGCGCCAGCAGCCTTGGGTCTAGCGGGAGTTACGAGCAGTACTTC.

For this clone: A read error may produce the germline difference seen at one junction end. The J gene is TRBJ1-1, the V gene TRBV5-4, with D possibly matching TRBD1 (6 bases). This CDR3 has 14 residues. Per the germline V gene, CDR1 is SGHNT and CDR2 is YYREEE (reference sequence). The CDR3 DNA reads as TGCGCCAGCAGCCCCGGGACAACTAACACTGAAGCTTTCTTT. It translates to CASSPGTTNTEAFF.

The V call is TRBV18, the J call TRBJ1-4, with 9 bases lining up with TRBD1. V trimming: 3 bases; J trimming: 8 bases; junction bases outside the gene matches: 7. The CDR3 has 15 amino acids. The V gene's germline CDR1 is KGHSH and CDR2 LQKENI. The CDR3 DNA reads TGTGCCAGCTCACCTCTCGGACAGGGGAACGAAAAACTGTTTTTT. Its protein product is CASSPLGQGNEKLFF.

This clone is a singleton in its sample. Other DNA sequences within the sample encode an identical CDR3. V gene TRBV9 combines with J gene TRBJ2-1; 15 bases match TRBD2. There are 14 residues in the CDR3. Germline CDR1 is SGDLS and CDR2 is YYNGEE. Unmatched junction bases numbered 2, after V lost 5 bases and J lost 8 bases. The CDR3, as DNA: TGTGCCAGCAGTGGGACTAGCGGGGGGCATGAGCAGTTCTTC. It codes for CASSGTSGGHEQFF.

The chain has TRBV5-8 and TRBJ1-1; 9 positions agree with TRBD1. J was trimmed by 1 base and V by 1 base; bases with no gene match: 2. The CDR3 sequence is 15 residues long. In germline, CDR1 is SGHTS, CDR2 YDEGEE. In DNA, the CDR3 is TGTGCCAGCAGCTTGCCGGACAGGGGGAACACTGAAGCTTTCTTT. Translation: CASSLPDRGNTEAFF.

About this clone itself: An end of the junction does not agree with germline; a read error may underlie this. The chain employs TRBV7-9 and TRBJ2-5, with D perhaps matching TRBD1 (5 bases). The CDR3 is 14 amino acids. The germline V gene encodes CDR1 SEHNR and CDR2 FQNEAQ (reference sequence). CDR3 sequence reads: CSSSLRPDQGTQYF. Here the CDR3 DNA reads TGTTCCAGCAGCTTACGTCCCGACCAGGGGACCCAGTACTTC.

In regard to this clone: A read error may produce the germline difference seen at one junction end. V gene TRBV18 combines with J gene TRBJ2-1; 9 bases match TRBD1. The germline V gene encodes CDR1 KGHSH and CDR2 LQKENI. The CDR3 spans 15 residues. Here the CDR3 reads CASSVNLGQGNEQLF. CDR3 in DNA: TGTGCCAGCTCTGTAAACCTGGGACAGGGTAATGAGCAGCTCTTC.

This sequence joins TRBV5-6 and TRBJ2-3; D uncertain. V was shortened by 0 bases and J by 6 bases, with 11 bases between the two germline ends. The germline CDR1 and CDR2 sequences are SGHDT and YYEEEE. This CDR3 comprises 14 residues. The CDR3 loop is CASSLGRGSDTQYF. The CDR3 bases are TGTGCCAGCAGCTTGGGAAGAGGATCGGATACGCAGTATTTT.